These 26 T cell receptor beta chains originate from one sample sequenced in a study of CD8 T cells in ankylosing spondylitis. TCRdb reanalysed the 5' RACE reads using MiXCR and keeps one entry per CDR3 protein. The table includes 200,000 to 300,000 distinct CDR3 sequences, roughly 8.6% detected once. The sample taken for sequencing was blood, either unsorted or a sorted T cell fraction (not recorded which). Receptors originate from a male donor with ankylosing spondylitis or in good health (not recorded which).

This clonotype was detected only a few times. This chain uses TRBV6-1 with TRBJ2-1, with D perhaps being TRBD1 or TRBD2 (5 bases each). CDR3 size: 17 residues. V was shortened by 5 bases and J by 9 bases, with 26 bases between the two germline ends. CDR1 and CDR2 from the germline V gene are MNHNS and SASEGT. The chain's CDR3 is CASSPYWGNEGNGEQFF. The CDR3 DNA is TGTGCCAGCAGTCCCTATTGGGGAAACGAGGGGAACGGTGAGCAGTTCTTC.

This clonotype was recorded at least ten times. The V call is TRBV5-1, the J call TRBJ2-1; 11 nucleotides align to TRBD2. Germline V lookup: CDR1 SGHRS, CDR2 YFSETQ. This CDR3 contains 15 residues. V was clipped by 1 base and J by 6 bases; unmatched bases: 3. CDR3 sequence: CASSLTSGSLNEQFF. For the CDR3, the DNA is TGCGCCAGCAGCTTGACTAGCGGGAGTCTCAATGAGCAGTTCTTC.

Turning to this clonotype: A read error may explain this, as a much larger clone is one base away. This sequence joins TRBV15 and TRBJ1-4, with TRBD1 matching over 7 bases. From germline, CDR1 is LNHNV and CDR2 YYDKDF (reference sequence). The CDR3 is 16 residues long. Losses at the gene ends were 0 bases for V and 8 bases for J; bases not matched to a gene: 9. This CDR3 reads CATSRDGQDGREKLFF. CDR3 DNA: TGTGCCACCAGCAGAGATGGACAGGATGGTCGGGAAAAACTGTTTTTT.

This clonotype has at least ten counts. CDR3 protein: CASSQDRGFDQPQHF. In DNA form, the CDR3 reads TGCGCCAGCAGCCAAGACCGGGGGTTCGATCAGCCCCAGCATTTT. This sequence joins TRBV4-3 and TRBJ1-5; tentatively, D is TRBD1 (5 bases). Germline lookup yields CDR1 LGHNA and CDR2 YSLEER. The V end lost 0 bases, the J end lost 5 bases, and 11 bases lay between the germline ends. The CDR3 sequence is 15 residues long.

This clonotype has ten or more counts. The rearrangement uses TRBV7-8 and TRBJ2-1; TRBD2 is a possible D gene (5 bases). Trimming removed 0 bases from V and 12 bases from J, with 9 bases in between. Germline values: CDR1 SGHVS, CDR2 FQNEAQ. The CDR3 is 12 residues long. The CDR3 protein is CASSLAGGRQFF. The CDR3, as DNA: TGTGCCAGCAGCTTAGCCGGCGGGCGGCAGTTCTTC. The full variable domain, rest sourced from reference TRBV7-8 and TRBJ2-1, is GAGVSQSPRYKVAKRGQDVALRCDPISGHVSLFWYQQALGQGPEFLTYFQNEAQLDKSGLPSDRFFAERPEGSVSTLKIQRTQQEDSAVYLCASSLAGGRQFFGPGTRLTVL.

This clonotype was seen repeatedly, ten times or more. The rearrangement uses TRBV20-1 and TRBJ2-3; a weak D match, TRBD2 (5 bases). The V and J ends lost 5 bases and 5 bases respectively, with 17 bases between them. The germline V gene has CDR1 DFQATT and CDR2 SNEGSKA (reference sequence). The CDR3 sequence is 14 residues long. DNA of the CDR3: TGCAGTGCTCCTCGGGGTACCCTCGGAGATACGCAGTATTTT. Its protein is CSAPRGTLGDTQYF.

There are a few counts of this clonotype. J is TRBJ1-1 and V is TRBV20-1; 12 bases map to TRBD1. The CDR3 consists of 16 residues. Per germline, CDR1 DFQATT and CDR2 SNEGSKA (reference sequence). J was trimmed by 3 bases and V by 5 bases; bases with no gene match: 10. This CDR3 reads CSAPPGQGAPYTEAFF. CDR3 bases: TGCAGTGCTCCCCCGGGACAGGGGGCTCCATACACTGAAGCTTTCTTT.

Only a few counts were recorded for this clonotype. The rearrangement joins TRBV14 to TRBJ2-7, with 7 positions matching TRBD1. The length of the CDR3 is 15 residues. With 1 base clipped from V and 1 base from J, the junction kept 4 bases outside the gene matches. Germline-derived CDR1 and CDR2 are SGHDN and FVKESK. The DNA of the CDR3 is TGTGCCAGCAGCCAAGGGGACAGCCAATCCTACGAGCAGTACTTC. This sequence encodes CASSQGDSQSYEQYF. The full variable domain, in which reference TRBV14 and TRBJ2-7 provide the parts outside the CDR3, is EAGVTQFPSHSVIEKGQTVTLRCDPISGHDNLYWYRRVMGKEIKFLLHFVKESKQDESGMPNNRFLAERTGGTYSTLKVQPAELEDSGVYFCASSQGDSQSYEQYFGPGTRLTVT.

The genes are TRBV7-9 and TRBJ2-4; D is unresolved. V lost 0 bases to trimming and J lost 0 bases, with 9 bases between them. Germline CDR1 reads SEHNR; CDR2 reads FQNEAQ (reference sequence). This CDR3 contains 16 residues. For the CDR3, the DNA is TGTGCCAGCAGCTTAGCCCCCCCAGGAGCCAAAAACATTCAGTACTTC. Residues: CASSLAPPGAKNIQYF.

This clonotype was recorded many times. This sequence joins TRBV10-3 and TRBJ2-4, with 7 nucleotides matching TRBD1. V lost 0 bases and J lost 7; bases outside the gene matches: 6. The CDR3 sequence is 15 residues long. The germline V gene has CDR1 ENHRY and CDR2 SYGVKD. CDR3 DNA: TGTGCCATCAGTGAGTCGAGTCCAGGGGGTAACATTCAGTACTTC. It encodes CAISESSPGGNIQYF.

This clonotype occurred many times. This sequence joins TRBV5-1 and TRBJ1-4; 9 bases are shared with TRBD1. The CDR3 loop spans 15 amino acids. Germline CDR1 reads SGHRS; CDR2 reads YFSETQ. J was trimmed by 5 bases and V by 2 bases; bases with no gene match: 4. The CDR3 spells CASSLTGTGNEKLFF. For the CDR3, the DNA is TGCGCCAGCAGCTTAACCGGGACAGGGAATGAAAAACTGTTTTTT.

This clonotype was counted at least ten times. The rearrangement joins TRBV24-1 to TRBJ2-2, with D uncertain. The CDR3 runs to 14 residues. The V end lost 5 bases, the J end lost 1 base, and 7 bases lay between the germline ends. CDR1 is KGHDR, CDR2 SFDVKD, per germline. The CDR3 sequence is CATSAHKNTGELFF. The DNA for the CDR3 is TGTGCCACCAGTGCCCACAAGAACACCGGGGAGCTGTTTTTT.

Only one count was recorded for this clonotype. A much larger clone sits a single nucleotide away, making a read error possible. The chain links TRBV7-9 to TRBJ2-1, with D perhaps given as TRBD1 or TRBD2 (5 bases each). The germline V and J ends were trimmed by 2 bases and 10 bases, with 12 bases remaining between them. The germline V gene has CDR1 SEHNR and CDR2 FQNEAQ (reference sequence). CDR3 length: 13 amino acids. This CDR3 is CASSLSRDGEQFF. The CDR3 DNA follows: TGTGCCAGCAGCTTAAGCAGGGACGGGGAGCAGTTCTTC.

This CDR3 reads CASSQGREQYF. CDR3 nucleotides: TGCGCCAGCAGCCAGGGTCGCGAGCAGTACTTC. V usage is TRBV4-3 and J usage is TRBJ2-7; D not certain. The length of the CDR3 is 11 residues. Germline V gives CDR1 LGHNA, CDR2 YSLEER. V was pared by 3 bases and J by 6 bases, with 6 bases between.

This clonotype showed up many times. V gene TRBV20-1 combines with J gene TRBJ2-1; 7 nucleotides agree with TRBD2. After removal of 3 bases from V and 7 bases from J, the junction contained 12 bases not matched to a gene. The germline V gene has CDR1 DFQATT and CDR2 SNEGSKA (reference sequence). This CDR3 has 15 residues. DNA of the CDR3: TGCAGTGCTAGCCTTGGGACTACGGCCCGGAATGAGCAGTTCTTC. The encoded protein is CSASLGTTARNEQFF.

This clonotype was observed a few times. The rearrangement links TRBV2 to TRBJ1-6, with 11 bases that match TRBD1. V shed 9 bases, J shed 7 bases, and the junction held 8 bases outside the gene matches. Germline values: CDR1 SNHLY, CDR2 FYNNEI. The CDR3 is made up of 15 amino acids. The CDR3 protein is CASGTGGNLNSPLHF. CDR3 DNA: TGTGCCAGTGGGACAGGGGGGAATCTAAATTCACCCCTCCACTTT.

CDR3 region: CASSPWGLSYEQYF. The CDR3, as DNA: TGTGCCAGCAGCCCATGGGGACTGAGCTACGAGCAGTACTTC. The chain joins TRBV7-6 to TRBJ2-7, with D perhaps matching TRBD2 (6 bases). CDR1 and CDR2 from the germline V gene are SGHVS and FNYEAQ. The CDR3 runs to 14 residues. Trimming took 5 bases from V and 3 from J, leaving 14 bases between them. Using reference TRBV7-6 and TRBJ2-7 for the parts outside the CDR3, the full variable domain is GAGVSQSPRYKVTKRGQDVALRCDPISGHVSLYWYRQALGQGPEFLTYFNYEAQQDKSGLPNDRFSAERPEGSISTLTIQRTEQRDSAMYRCASSPWGLSYEQYFGPGTRLTVT.

In its sample, this clonotype was seen many times. V usage is TRBV20-1 and J usage is TRBJ2-5; no clear D. CDR1 and CDR2 (germline): DFQATT, SNEGSKA (reference sequence). The CDR3 is 12 amino acids. The DNA for the CDR3 is TGCAGCCCCCGGGCCAGGCAAGAGACCCAGTACTTC. Translated, it gives CSPRARQETQYF.

This clonotype was recorded many times. The rearrangement uses TRBV5-1 and TRBJ2-1, with D possibly matching TRBD2 (6 bases). Trimming took 1 base from V and 6 from J, leaving 14 bases between them. CDR3 length: 15 residues. From germline, CDR1 is SGHRS and CDR2 YFSETQ. The CDR3 DNA sequence: TGCGCCAGCAGCTTGAGTGGCGGGGACCTCAATGAGCAGTTCTTC. Translated: CASSLSGGDLNEQFF.

The chain couples TRBV4-3 to TRBJ2-1; TRBD2 aligns across 10 bases. The CDR3 totals 20 residues. The V gene end was trimmed by 6 bases and the J gene end by 7 bases; junction bases not matched to a gene: 24. Germline V gene data show CDR1 as LGHNA and CDR2 as YSLEER. CDR3 DNA sequence: TGCGCCAGCAGTCGAAGGAGGGTAGCGGGAGGCACTGTGGCTGGAAATGAGCAGTTCTTC. It yields the protein CASSRRRVAGGTVAGNEQFF.

This clonotype was picked up many times. The V gene is TRBV12-3 or TRBV12-4, the J gene TRBJ2-5; D is uncertain. V was shortened by 5 bases and J by 7 bases, with 8 bases between the two germline ends. The CDR3 is 11 residues long. CDR3 DNA sequence: TGTGCCAGCAGTCCAGATGCGACCCAGTACTTC. It is translated as CASSPDATQYF.

Ten or more counts support this clonotype. The J gene is TRBJ1-2, the V gene TRBV6-2 or TRBV6-3; D possibly corresponds to TRBD1 (6 bases). The CDR3 contains 13 residues. V was trimmed by 5 bases and J by 4 bases, leaving 11 bases between them. Germline V gene lookup returns CDR1 MNHEY and CDR2 SVGEGT. The CDR3, as DNA: TGTGCCAGCAGTCAACAGGGAAGCTATGGCTACACCTTC. Translating it yields CASSQQGSYGYTF.

This rearrangement joins TRBV7-6 to TRBJ1-6, with TRBD1 identical over 8 bases. V shed 5 bases and J 7 bases; nucleotides not matched to a gene: 4. There are 14 residues in the CDR3. The germline CDR1 and CDR2 sequences are SGHVS and FNYEAQ. CDR3 nucleotide sequence: TGTGCCAGCAGCCCGACAGGGGTAAATTCACCCCTCCACTTT. This translates into CASSPTGVNSPLHF.

This clonotype showed up many times. The chain recombines TRBV24-1 with TRBJ1-5; TRBD1 is a possible D gene (5 bases). CDR3 length: 18 amino acids. V shed 2 bases and J shed 6 bases, with 22 bases lying between them. Germline-derived CDR1 and CDR2 are KGHDR and SFDVKD. Here the CDR3 reads CATSDSLQGAAPGQPQHF. Written as DNA, the CDR3 is TGTGCCACCAGTGATTCCCTCCAAGGGGCGGCCCCGGGTCAGCCCCAGCATTTT.

The chain is built from TRBV20-1 and TRBJ1-5; TRBD1 is a possible D gene (5 bases). CDR1 is DFQATT, CDR2 SNEGSKA, per germline (reference sequence). This CDR3 comprises 15 residues. V lost 6 bases and J lost 2, with 17 bases in between. This CDR3 reads CSASGGEGRNQPQHF. CDR3 bases: TGCAGTGCCAGCGGGGGGGAGGGACGCAATCAGCCCCAGCATTTT.

The sample holds a few counts of this clonotype. This chain joins TRBV7-2 and TRBJ2-7; 7 positions match TRBD1. Looked up from germline, CDR1 is SGHTA and CDR2 is FQGNSA. Trimming took 4 bases from V and 2 from J; bases not matched to a gene: 11. CDR3 length: 16 residues. CDR3 sequence: CASSSIRQGRPYEQYF. The DNA of the CDR3 is TGTGCCAGCAGCTCTATCCGACAGGGCCGTCCCTACGAGCAGTACTTC. The whole variable domain, filled in from reference TRBV7-2 and TRBJ2-7, reads GAGVSQSPSNKVTEKGKDVELRCDPISGHTALYWYRQSLGQGLEFLIYFQGNSAPDKSGLPSDRFSAERTGGSVSTLTIQRTQQEDSAVYLCASSSIRQGRPYEQYFGPGTRLTVT.